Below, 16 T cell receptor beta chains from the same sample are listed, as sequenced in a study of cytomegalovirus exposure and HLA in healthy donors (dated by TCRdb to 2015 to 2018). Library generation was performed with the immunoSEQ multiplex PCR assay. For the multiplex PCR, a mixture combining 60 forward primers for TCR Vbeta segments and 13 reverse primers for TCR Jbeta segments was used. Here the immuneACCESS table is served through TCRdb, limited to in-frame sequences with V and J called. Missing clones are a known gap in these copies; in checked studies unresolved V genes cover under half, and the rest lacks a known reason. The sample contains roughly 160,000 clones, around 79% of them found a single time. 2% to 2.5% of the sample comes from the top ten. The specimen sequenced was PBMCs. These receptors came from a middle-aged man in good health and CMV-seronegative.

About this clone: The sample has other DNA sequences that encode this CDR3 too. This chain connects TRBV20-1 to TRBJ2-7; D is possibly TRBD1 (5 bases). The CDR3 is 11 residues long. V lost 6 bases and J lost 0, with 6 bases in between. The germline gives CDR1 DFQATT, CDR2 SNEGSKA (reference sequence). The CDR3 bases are TGCAGTGCCAGGGACTCCTACGAGCAGTACTTC. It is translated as CSARDSYEQYF.

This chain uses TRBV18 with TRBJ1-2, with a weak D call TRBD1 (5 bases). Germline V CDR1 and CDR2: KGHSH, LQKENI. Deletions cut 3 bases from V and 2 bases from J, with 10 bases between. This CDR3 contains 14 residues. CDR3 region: CASSPSRVNYGYTF. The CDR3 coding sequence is TGTGCCAGCTCACCTTCCAGGGTGAACTATGGCTACACCTTC. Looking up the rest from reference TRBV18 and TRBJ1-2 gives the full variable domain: NAGVMQNPRHLVRRRGQEARLRCSPMKGHSHVYWYRQLPEEGLKFMVYLQKENIIDESGMPKERFSAEFPKEGPSILRIQQVVRGDSAAYFCASSPSRVNYGYTFGSGTRLTVV.

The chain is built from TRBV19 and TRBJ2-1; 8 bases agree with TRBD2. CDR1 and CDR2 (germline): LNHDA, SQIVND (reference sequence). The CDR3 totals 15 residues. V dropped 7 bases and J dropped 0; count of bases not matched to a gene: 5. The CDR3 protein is CASTPSGSSYNEQFF. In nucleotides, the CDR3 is TGTGCCAGTACCCCAAGCGGGAGCTCCTACAATGAGCAGTTCTTC.

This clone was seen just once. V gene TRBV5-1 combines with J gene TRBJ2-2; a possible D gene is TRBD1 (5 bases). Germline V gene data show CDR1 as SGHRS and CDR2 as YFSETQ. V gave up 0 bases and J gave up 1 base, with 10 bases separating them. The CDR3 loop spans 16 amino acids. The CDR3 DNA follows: TGCGCCAGCAGCTTGGAAGGGGCCCTGAACACCGGGGAGCTGTTTTTT. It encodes CASSLEGALNTGELFF.

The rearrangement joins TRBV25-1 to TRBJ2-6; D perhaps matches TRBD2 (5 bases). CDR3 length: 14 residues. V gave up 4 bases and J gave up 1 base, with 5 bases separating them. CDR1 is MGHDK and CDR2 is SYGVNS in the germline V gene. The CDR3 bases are TGTGCCAGCAGTGGAGGGTCTGGGGCCAACGTCCTGACTTTC. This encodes CASSGGSGANVLTF. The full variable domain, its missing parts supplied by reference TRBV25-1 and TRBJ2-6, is EADIYQTPRYLVIGTGKKITLECSQTMGHDKMYWYQQDPGMELHLIHYSYGVNSTEKGDLSSESTVSRIRTEHFPLTLESARPSHTSQYLCASSGGSGANVLTFGAGSRLTVL.

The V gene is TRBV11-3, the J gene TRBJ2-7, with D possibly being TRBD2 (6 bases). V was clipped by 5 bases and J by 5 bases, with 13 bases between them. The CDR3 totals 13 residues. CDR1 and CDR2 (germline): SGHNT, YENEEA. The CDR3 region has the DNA TGTGCCAGCAGCGTCGGGGGTGGCAACGAGCAGTACTTC. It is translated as CASSVGGGNEQYF.

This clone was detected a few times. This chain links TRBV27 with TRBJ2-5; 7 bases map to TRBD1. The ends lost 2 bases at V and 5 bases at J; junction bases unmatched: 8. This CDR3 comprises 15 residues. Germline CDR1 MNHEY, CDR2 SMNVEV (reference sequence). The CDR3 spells CASSLGLYRGETQYF. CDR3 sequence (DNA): TGTGCCAGCAGTTTAGGCCTCTACAGGGGTGAGACCCAGTACTTC.

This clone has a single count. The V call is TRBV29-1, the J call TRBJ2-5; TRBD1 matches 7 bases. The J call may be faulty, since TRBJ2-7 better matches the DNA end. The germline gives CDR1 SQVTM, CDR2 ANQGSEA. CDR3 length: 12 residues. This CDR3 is CSVGQGAYEQYF. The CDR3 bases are TGCAGCGTTGGTCAGGGGGCCTACGAGCAGTACTTC.

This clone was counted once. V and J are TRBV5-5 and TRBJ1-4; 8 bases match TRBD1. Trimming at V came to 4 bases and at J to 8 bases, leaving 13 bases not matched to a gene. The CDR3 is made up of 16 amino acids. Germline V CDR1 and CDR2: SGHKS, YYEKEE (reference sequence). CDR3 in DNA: TGTGCCAGCAGCGAGGGAGGTAACAGGGGGAACGAAAAACTGTTTTTT. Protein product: CASSEGGNRGNEKLFF.

CDR3 residues: CASSQELASEPYEQYF. CDR3 sequence (DNA): TGTGCCAGCAGCCAAGAGCTCGCTAGCGAACCCTACGAGCAGTACTTC. The V gene is TRBV4-2, the J gene TRBJ2-7, with a possible D match to TRBD2 (6 bases). This CDR3 is 16 amino acids long. The V end lost 0 bases, the J end lost 2 bases, and 14 bases lay between the germline ends. The germline CDR1 and CDR2 sequences are LGHNA and YNFKEQ.

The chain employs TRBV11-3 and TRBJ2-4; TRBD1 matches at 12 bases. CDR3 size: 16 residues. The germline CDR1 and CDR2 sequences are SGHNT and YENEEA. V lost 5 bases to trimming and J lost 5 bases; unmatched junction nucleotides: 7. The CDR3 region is CASSPGTGGIENIQYF. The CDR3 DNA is TGTGCCAGCAGCCCGGGGACAGGGGGCATCGAAAACATTCAGTACTTC. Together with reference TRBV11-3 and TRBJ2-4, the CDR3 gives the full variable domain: EAGVVQSPRYKIIEKKQPVAFWCNPISGHNTLYWYLQNLGQGPELLIRYENEEAVDDSQLPKDRFSAERLKGVDSTLKIQPAELGDSAVYLCASSPGTGGIENIQYFGAGTRLSVL.

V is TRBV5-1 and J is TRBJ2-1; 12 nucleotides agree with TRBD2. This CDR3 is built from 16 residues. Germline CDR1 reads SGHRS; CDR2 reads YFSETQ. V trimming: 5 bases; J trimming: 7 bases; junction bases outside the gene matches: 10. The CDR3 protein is CASSLWTSGIGNEQFF. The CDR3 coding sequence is TGCGCCAGCAGTTTGTGGACTAGCGGGATCGGGAATGAGCAGTTCTTC.

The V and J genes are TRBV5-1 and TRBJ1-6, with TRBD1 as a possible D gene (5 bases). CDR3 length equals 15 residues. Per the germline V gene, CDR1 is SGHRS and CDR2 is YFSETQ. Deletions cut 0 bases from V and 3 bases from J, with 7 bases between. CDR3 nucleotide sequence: TGCGCCAGCAGCTTGGCGCAGGGCTATAATTCACCCCTCCACTTT. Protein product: CASSLAQGYNSPLHF.

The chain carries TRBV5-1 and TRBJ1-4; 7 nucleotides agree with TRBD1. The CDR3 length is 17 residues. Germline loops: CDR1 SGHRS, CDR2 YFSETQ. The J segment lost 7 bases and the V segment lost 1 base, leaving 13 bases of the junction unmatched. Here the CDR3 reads CASSLQGDPAGGEKLFF. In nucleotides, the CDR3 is TGCGCCAGCAGCTTGCAGGGGGACCCGGCGGGTGGTGAAAAACTGTTTTTT.

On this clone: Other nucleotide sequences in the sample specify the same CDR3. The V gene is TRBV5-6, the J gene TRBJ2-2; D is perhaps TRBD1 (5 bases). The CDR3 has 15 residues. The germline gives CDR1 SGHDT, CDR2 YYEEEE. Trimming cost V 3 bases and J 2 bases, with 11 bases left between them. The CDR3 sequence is CASSYGTGNTGELFF. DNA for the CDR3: TGTGCCAGCAGCTATGGAACAGGAAACACCGGGGAGCTGTTTTTT. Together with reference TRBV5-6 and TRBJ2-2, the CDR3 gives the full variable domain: DAGVTQSPTHLIKTRGQQVTLRCSPKSGHDTVSWYQQALGQGPQFIFQYYEEEERQRGNFPDRFSGHQFPNYSSELNVNALLLGDSALYLCASSYGTGNTGELFFGEGSRLTVL.

For the CDR3, the DNA is TGTGCCAGCAGCCTGACAGGGGGCTACGAGCAGTACTTC. Translated, it gives CASSLTGGYEQYF. This sequence joins TRBV5-6 and TRBJ2-7; 9 positions agree with TRBD1. The CDR3 extends over 13 amino acids. Germline V gene data show CDR1 as SGHDT and CDR2 as YYEEEE. Unmatched junction bases numbered 2, after V lost 4 bases and J lost 3 bases.